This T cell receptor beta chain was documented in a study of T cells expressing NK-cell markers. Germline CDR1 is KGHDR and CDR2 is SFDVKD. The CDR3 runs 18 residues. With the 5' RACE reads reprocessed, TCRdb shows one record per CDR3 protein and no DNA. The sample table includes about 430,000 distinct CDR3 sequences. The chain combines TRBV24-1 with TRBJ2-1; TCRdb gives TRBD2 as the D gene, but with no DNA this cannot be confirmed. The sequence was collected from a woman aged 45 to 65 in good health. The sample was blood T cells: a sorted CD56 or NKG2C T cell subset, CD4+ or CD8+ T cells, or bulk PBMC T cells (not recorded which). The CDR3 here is CATSDLITASGKMDEQFF.